These 20 T cell receptor beta chains share one sample of origin, sequenced in a study of long-term antiretroviral therapy in people with HIV. Sequencing used immunoSEQ v3.0 at survey level. The protocol was immunoSEQ multiplex PCR, while the TCRdb copy is restricted to in-frame clones and leaves out a portion. This table holds tens of thousands of clones, roughly 93% found once. Sequencing was performed on unsorted PBMCs, taken around 7.4 years after starting antiretroviral therapy. The receptors were sampled from a man in his forties or fifties with HIV.

The V gene is TRBV7-3, the J gene TRBJ2-7; no firm D call. The CDR3 is 13 amino acids. Trimming removed 5 bases at V and 3 bases at J, with 11 bases between. Germline V gene sequence: CDR1 SGHTA, CDR2 FQGTGA. In DNA, the CDR3 is TGTGCCAGCAGCCTCGGGCCCGACTACGAGCAGTACTTC. Its translation: CASSLGPDYEQYF.

In DNA form, the CDR3 reads TGTGCCAGCAGCCCATCGGGAGGGGGACTGAGTTACGAGCAGTACTTC. It is translated as CASSPSGGGLSYEQYF. This chain connects TRBV9 to TRBJ2-7; 8 bases map to TRBD2. Germline CDR1 is SGDLS and CDR2 is YYNGEE. This CDR3 region has 16 residues. Trimming cost V 4 bases and J 4 bases; bases outside gene matches: 13.

The J gene is TRBJ1-5, the V gene TRBV30; 8 bases are a match to TRBD1. The CDR3 is 13 residues long. Per germline, CDR1 GTSNPN and CDR2 SVGIG (reference sequence). V lost 2 bases and J lost 6; bases outside the gene matches: 3. The CDR3 is CAWSLQGVQPQHF. In DNA, the CDR3 is TGTGCCTGGAGTCTACAGGGGGTTCAGCCCCAGCATTTT.

The chain carries TRBV27 and TRBJ2-7; tentative D call: TRBD1 (6 bases). CDR1 MNHEY and CDR2 SMNVEV come from the germline V gene (reference sequence). This CDR3 comprises 15 residues. Trimming shortened V by 6 bases and J by 0 bases, and 15 bases separated the two germline ends. CDR3 residues: CASSLRQDSSYEQYF. The CDR3 DNA reads as TGTGCCAGCAGCCTTAGACAGGATAGCTCCTACGAGCAGTACTTC.

This sequence joins TRBV6-5 and TRBJ1-2, with TRBD1 identical over 12 bases. The germline V gene has CDR1 MNHEY and CDR2 SVGAGI. This CDR3 comprises 15 residues. V shed 6 bases and J 4 bases; nucleotides not matched to a gene: 6. The CDR3, as DNA: TGTGCCAGCAGAATTGGGACAGGGGGCTTCTATGGCTACACCTTC. Its translation: CASRIGTGGFYGYTF.

This clone was detected only once. The genes are TRBV19 and TRBJ2-3, with TRBD1 matching over 7 bases. V was pared by 4 bases and J by 5 bases, with 6 bases of the junction left unmatched. Per germline, CDR1 LNHDA and CDR2 SQIVND (reference sequence). This CDR3 has 14 amino acids. The CDR3 nucleotides are TGTGCCAGTAGTACCGGACAGGCCCGAGATACGCAGTATTTT. Translated, it gives CASSTGQARDTQYF.

This rearrangement joins TRBV10-1 to TRBJ2-7, with 9 bases identical to TRBD1. CDR3 length: 16 amino acids. The V segment lost 3 bases and the J segment 0 bases; nucleotides outside the gene matches: 6. Per germline, CDR1 WNHNN and CDR2 SYGVQD (reference sequence). CDR3 sequence: CASSDQGQGTSYEQYF. CDR3 nucleotide sequence: TGCGCCAGCAGTGATCAAGGACAGGGGACCTCCTACGAGCAGTACTTC.

CDR3 region: CASIREHNSPLHF. CDR3 bases: TGTGCCAGCATACGGGAGCATAATTCACCCCTCCACTTT. The chain couples TRBV2 to TRBJ1-6; D call uncertain. The germline gives CDR1 SNHLY, CDR2 FYNNEI. CDR3 length: 13 residues. The germline V and J ends were trimmed by 7 bases and 5 bases, with 9 bases remaining between them.

The chain uses TRBV5-1 and TRBJ2-1, with D perhaps TRBD1 or TRBD2 (5 bases each). CDR3 size: 16 residues. Germline assignment: CDR1 SGHRS and CDR2 YFSETQ. V dropped 2 bases and J dropped 2 bases, with 14 bases sitting between them. The CDR3 sequence is CASSFDPGTAYNEQFF. Written as DNA, the CDR3 is TGCGCCAGCAGCTTTGATCCCGGGACGGCCTACAATGAGCAGTTCTTC.

The chain uses TRBV6-1 and TRBJ2-7; 10 bases map to TRBD1. The CDR3 totals 18 residues. Germline V CDR1 and CDR2: MNHNS, SASEGT. Trimming at V came to 0 bases and at J to 1 base, leaving 9 bases not matched to a gene. DNA for the CDR3: TGTGCCAGCAGTGAAGCGGTAGGACGGGGACAGGGGTCCTACGAGCAGTACTTC. Translating gives CASSEAVGRGQGSYEQYF.

The genes are TRBV27 and TRBJ2-7, with a tentative D call TRBD2 (5 bases). The CDR3 is 19 amino acids. V gave up 0 bases and J gave up 0 bases, with 21 bases separating them. The V gene's germline CDR1 is MNHEY and CDR2 SMNVEV (reference sequence). CDR3 in amino acids: CASSLSPPESGYSSYEQYF. The DNA for the CDR3 is TGTGCCAGCAGTTTATCACCCCCCGAGAGCGGATACAGCTCCTACGAGCAGTACTTC.

The V call is TRBV11-2, the J call TRBJ1-3; D may be TRBD1 (5 bases). The V end was cut by 3 bases, the J end by 0 bases, with 6 bases between. CDR3 size: 14 residues. Germline assignment: CDR1 SGHAT and CDR2 FQNNGV. The CDR3 loop is CASSLGVSGNTIYF. In DNA, the CDR3 is TGTGCCAGCAGCTTGGGGGTCTCTGGAAACACCATATATTTT.

The V gene is TRBV6-1, the J gene TRBJ1-5, with D tentatively TRBD1 (5 bases). Germline V lookup: CDR1 MNHNS, CDR2 SASEGT. The germline V and J ends were trimmed by 8 bases and 0 bases, with 11 bases remaining between them. CDR3 length: 14 residues. CDR3 in DNA: TGTGCCAGCCTCGGGACTCATAGCAATCAGCCCCAGCATTTT. This sequence encodes CASLGTHSNQPQHF.

CDR3 amino acids: CATSRDRPGKSDTQYF. The CDR3 DNA is TGTGCCACCAGCAGAGATCGGCCCGGGAAATCAGATACGCAGTATTTT. The chain carries TRBV15 and TRBJ2-3; a weak D match, TRBD2 (5 bases). Germline V gene sequence: CDR1 LNHNV, CDR2 YYDKDF (reference sequence). Trimming removed 0 bases at V and 4 bases at J, with 14 bases between. There are 16 residues in the CDR3. The full variable domain, with the rest looked up from reference TRBV15 and TRBJ2-3, is DAMVIQNPRYQVTQFGKPVTLSCSQTLNHNVMYWYQQKSSQAPKLLFHYYDKDFNNEADTPDNFQSRRPNTSFCFLDIRSPGLGDTAMYLCATSRDRPGKSDTQYFGPGTRLTVL.

The chain recombines TRBV30 with TRBJ1-5; a possible D gene is TRBD1 (6 bases). V gave up 5 bases and J gave up 7 bases, with 18 bases separating them. CDR3 size: 14 residues. CDR1 is GTSNPN, CDR2 SVGIG, per germline (reference sequence). CDR3 nucleotide sequence: TGTGCCTGGGGTTCTAACAGGGATTGGCAGCCCCAGCATTTT. It codes for CAWGSNRDWQPQHF.

V gene TRBV7-9 combines with J gene TRBJ1-1; D not certain. Between the trimmed V and J ends, which lost 5 bases and 8 bases, there was a span of 9 bases. The CDR3 is 11 residues long. Looked up from germline, CDR1 is SEHNR and CDR2 is FQNEAQ (reference sequence). The CDR3 nucleotides are TGTGCCAGCAGCGCAACAGAAGAAGCTTTCTTT. Translated: CASSATEEAFF.

Here the CDR3 DNA reads TGTGCCAGCAGCTTATCTGGGGGCAGGGGGCTAGCTGGAGATACGCAGTATTTT. This sequence encodes CASSLSGGRGLAGDTQYF. The chain joins TRBV7-2 to TRBJ2-3; 8 bases are shared with TRBD1. There are 18 residues in the CDR3. Germline V gene lookup returns CDR1 SGHTA and CDR2 FQGNSA. V was pared by 2 bases and J by 5 bases, with 15 bases of the junction left unmatched.

This chain connects TRBV5-1 to TRBJ2-5; no firm D call. CDR3 length: 15 amino acids. V was cut by 4 bases and J by 2 bases, with 15 bases left in between. Germline V lookup: CDR1 SGHRS, CDR2 YFSETQ. This chain's CDR3 is CASSGQSRAQETQYF. The CDR3 DNA follows: TGCGCCAGCAGCGGCCAAAGCCGGGCACAAGAGACCCAGTACTTC.

This clone has only one observation. This chain connects TRBV6-5 to TRBJ1-6, with D possibly being TRBD1 (6 bases). The V and J ends lost 7 bases and 7 bases respectively, with 8 bases between them. The CDR3 extends over 12 amino acids. Germline V gives CDR1 MNHEY, CDR2 SVGAGI. CDR3 nucleotides: TGTGCCAGCAAGGGGGAAAATTCACCCCTCCACTTT. Protein product: CASKGENSPLHF.

This clone is a singleton in its sample. The rearrangement joins TRBV4-3 to TRBJ1-6; no definite D call. The germline gives CDR1 LGHNA, CDR2 YSLEER. The CDR3 length is 16 residues. V was pared by 0 bases and J by 4 bases, with 10 bases between. The CDR3 nucleotides are TGCGCCAGCAGCCAAGAACGGCAACCTTATAATTCACCCCTCCACTTT. This gives the protein CASSQERQPYNSPLHF.